Presented here are 19 T cell receptor beta chains from one specimen sequenced in a study of T-cell memory formation after mild COVID-19. TCRdb fed the 5' RACE reads into MiXCR, producing one record per CDR3 protein. This table holds around 200,000 distinct CDR3 sequences, 16% found once. The sample was PBMCs or a T cell subset sorted from them (not recorded which). The source of these receptors is an adult woman who had mild COVID-19 (a few samples of this study predate the infection). Cell type and time point are not known.

The genes are TRBV10-3 and TRBJ1-1; no definite D call. Trimming stripped 2 bases from V and 1 base from J, with 14 bases between. The germline gives CDR1 ENHRY, CDR2 SYGVKD. This CDR3 spans 16 amino acids. The chain's CDR3 is CAISEVKAAANTEAFF. Here the CDR3 DNA reads TGTGCCATCAGTGAGGTTAAAGCAGCGGCGAACACTGAAGCTTTCTTT.

This chain connects TRBV9 to TRBJ2-2; unclear D gene. CDR1 is SGDLS and CDR2 is YYNGEE in the germline V gene. The CDR3 spans 11 residues. Trimming took off 0 bases at V and 8 bases at J, with 2 bases between the two ends. CDR3: CASSVGGELFF. The CDR3 nucleotides are TGTGCCAGCAGCGTAGGAGGGGAGCTGTTTTTT. Complete variable domain (other parts from reference TRBV9 and TRBJ2-2): DSGVTQTPKHLITATGQRVTLRCSPRSGDLSVYWYQQSLDQGLQFLIQYYNGEERAKGNILERFSAQQFPDLHSELNLSSLELGDSALYFCASSVGGELFFGEGSRLTVL.

This clonotype has just a few counts. The chain employs TRBV20-1 and TRBJ1-6; 10 positions match TRBD1. V trimming: 3 bases; J trimming: 8 bases; junction bases outside the gene matches: 7. This CDR3 spans 15 amino acids. Germline V gene sequence: CDR1 DFQATT, CDR2 SNEGSKA (reference sequence). CDR3 sequence reads: CSARKTGTGDSPLHF. The CDR3 DNA follows: TGCAGTGCTAGGAAGACCGGGACAGGGGATTCACCCCTCCACTTT.

This chain uses TRBV24-1 with TRBJ2-5; 7 bases are a match to TRBD1. CDR1 is KGHDR, CDR2 SFDVKD, per germline. V shed 0 bases, J shed 5 bases, and the junction held 2 bases outside the gene matches. The CDR3 consists of 14 residues. CDR3 protein: CATSDLTGDETQYF. The CDR3, as DNA: TGTGCCACCAGTGATTTGACAGGGGACGAGACCCAGTACTTC.

In this sample, this clonotype turned up a few times. The chain employs TRBV5-1 and TRBJ2-3; either TRBD1 or TRBD2 may fit D (5 bases each). This CDR3 is 12 amino acids long. Deletions cut 0 bases from V and 14 bases from J, with 13 bases between. In germline, CDR1 is SGHRS, CDR2 YFSETQ. The CDR3 nucleotides are TGCGCCAGCAGCTTGGACCAGGGACCCCTGTATTTT. It translates to CASSLDQGPLYF.

The rearrangement joins TRBV7-2 to TRBJ1-1; D not resolved. There are 14 residues in the CDR3. The V end was cut by 6 bases, the J end by 0 bases, with 11 bases between. Germline loops: CDR1 SGHTA, CDR2 FQGNSA. The CDR3 region is CASSNQALNTEAFF. Written as DNA, the CDR3 is TGTGCCAGCAGTAACCAGGCCTTGAACACTGAAGCTTTCTTT.

The rearrangement joins TRBV15 to TRBJ1-1, with D maybe TRBD1 (5 bases). Germline-derived CDR1 and CDR2 are LNHNV and YYDKDF (reference sequence). This CDR3 contains 15 residues. V lost 2 bases and J 5 bases, leaving 15 bases between the germline ends. In DNA, the CDR3 is TGTGCCACCAGCAGACAGGGATGGGTGATGACTGAAGCTTTCTTT. Its translation is CATSRQGWVMTEAFF.

The J gene is TRBJ1-4, the V gene TRBV14, with D tentatively TRBD1 (6 bases). V lost 4 bases and J 8 bases, leaving 23 bases between the germline ends. The CDR3 extends over 17 amino acids. Germline V gene data show CDR1 as SGHDN and CDR2 as FVKESK. The CDR3 coding sequence is TGTGCCAGCAGCCCACAAAAAAGGACCCGGGGGCACGAAAAACTGTTTTTT. Protein sequence: CASSPQKRTRGHEKLFF.

In its sample, this clonotype was seen a few times. The chain has TRBV6-2 or TRBV6-3 and TRBJ1-1; TRBD1 aligns across 7 bases. Trimming took 6 bases from V and 0 from J; bases not matched to a gene: 13. The CDR3 spans 17 residues. CDR1 and CDR2 (germline): MNHEY, SVGEGT. CDR3 sequence reads: CASRVSYFRGLNTEAFF. In DNA, the CDR3 is TGTGCCAGCAGGGTCTCTTATTTCAGGGGGTTGAACACTGAAGCTTTCTTT.

The gene calls are TRBV5-1 and TRBJ2-3; TRBD2 might be the D (6 bases). V shed 3 bases and J shed 2 bases, with 10 bases lying between them. This CDR3 is 14 amino acids long. Per the germline V gene, CDR1 is SGHRS and CDR2 is YFSETQ. The CDR3 sequence is CASSSSDPTDTQYF. As DNA, the CDR3 is TGCGCCAGCAGCTCTAGCGATCCCACAGATACGCAGTATTTT.

This clonotype was observed a few times. The chain employs TRBV11-2 and TRBJ2-1; D is perhaps TRBD2 (5 bases). Per the germline V gene, CDR1 is SGHAT and CDR2 is FQNNGV. V lost 1 base to trimming and J lost 3 bases, with 13 bases between them. The CDR3 spans 16 residues. CDR3 DNA sequence: TGTGCCAGCAGCTTAGTTTGGCGGGCTGGCTACAATGAGCAGTTCTTC. This translates into CASSLVWRAGYNEQFF.

This clonotype was counted only a few times. V is TRBV5-1 and J is TRBJ2-6, with D perhaps matching TRBD1 (5 bases). Trimming shortened V by 0 bases and J by 0 bases, and 7 bases separated the two germline ends. Germline CDR1 SGHRS, CDR2 YFSETQ. This CDR3 has 16 amino acids. CDR3 region: CASSLGQLSGANVLTF. The CDR3 DNA is TGCGCCAGCAGCTTGGGACAGCTCTCTGGGGCCAACGTCCTGACTTTC.

This clonotype was seen a few times. This chain links TRBV12-5 with TRBJ1-1; TRBD1 matches 8 bases. CDR3 length: 15 residues. The germline V gene has CDR1 LGHNT and CDR2 FRNRAP. The trim removed 7 bases at V and 3 bases at J, leaving 10 bases unmatched. CDR3 loop: CASAGQGGEDTEAFF. CDR3 coding DNA: TGTGCTAGTGCTGGACAGGGTGGAGAGGACACTGAAGCTTTCTTT.

This chain joins TRBV6-5 and TRBJ2-7; tentatively, D is TRBD1 or TRBD2 (6 bases each). The CDR3 length is 13 residues. Germline V CDR1 and CDR2: MNHEY, SVGAGI. V lost 0 bases to trimming and J lost 9 bases, with 12 bases between them. CDR3: CASSYSRDTPQYF. CDR3 DNA: TGTGCCAGCAGTTACTCGCGGGACACCCCGCAGTACTTC.

V and J are TRBV5-1 and TRBJ1-1; no reliable D call. CDR3 length: 13 residues. The V and J ends lost 4 bases and 1 base respectively, with 8 bases between them. From germline, CDR1 is SGHRS and CDR2 YFSETQ. The CDR3 reads CASSTRKNTEAFF. The CDR3 DNA follows: TGCGCCAGCAGCACACGGAAGAACACTGAAGCTTTCTTT.

This clonotype has only a few counts. The rearrangement uses TRBV20-1 and TRBJ2-7; 9 bases line up with TRBD1. The V gene's germline CDR1 is DFQATT and CDR2 SNEGSKA (reference sequence). CDR3 size: 17 residues. After removal of 0 bases from V and 3 bases from J, the junction contained 12 bases not matched to a gene. CDR3 nucleotides: TGCAGTGCTAGAGATCGGCGTAACAGGGGGCGACTCTACGAGCAGTACTTC. It codes for CSARDRRNRGRLYEQYF.

The chain couples TRBV6-2 or TRBV6-3 to TRBJ2-7, with 9 bases aligning to TRBD2. The CDR3 runs to 15 residues. Germline V lookup: CDR1 MNHEY, CDR2 SVGEGT. J gave up 5 bases and V 6 bases, and 11 bases lay outside the gene matches. CDR3 loop: CASSHGSGRTNEQYF. The CDR3 bases are TGTGCCAGCAGCCATGGTAGCGGGAGAACCAACGAGCAGTACTTC.

The CDR3 bases are TGTGCCAGCAGCGCCGGACAGTTAGGCGAGACCCAGTACTTC. Translating it yields CASSAGQLGETQYF. The V gene is TRBV7-6, the J gene TRBJ2-5; TRBD1 is a possible D gene (6 bases). The V and J ends lost 5 bases and 5 bases respectively, with 15 bases between them. This CDR3 region has 14 residues. The germline CDR1 and CDR2 sequences are SGHVS and FNYEAQ.

This clonotype was detected only a few times. V usage is TRBV5-4 and J usage is TRBJ2-1; TRBD2 might be the D (7 bases). This CDR3 comprises 15 residues. Germline lookup yields CDR1 SGHNT and CDR2 YYREEE (reference sequence). Between the trimmed V and J ends, which lost 4 bases and 5 bases, there was a span of 16 bases. CDR3: CASSETGGRNNEQFF. CDR3 nucleotide sequence: TGTGCCAGCAGCGAAACGGGGGGCCGCAACAATGAGCAGTTCTTC.